This T cell receptor (beta chain) was identified in a study of CD8 T cells in Susac syndrome. In regard to this clonotype: Its antigen is not identified.

RNA was extracted with the RNeasy kit, and a quantity of about 0.45 to 1 ug was reverse transcribed using random hexamers. TCR beta CDR3 was amplified by immunoSEQ multiplex PCR. This amplification extended across 54 Vbeta and 13 Jbeta segments. A single record per CDR3 protein comes from TCRdb applying MiXCR to the immunoSEQ multiplex PCR reads. Here the sample spans almost 450,000 distinct CDR3 sequences, around 85% being singletons. Whole-study results and caveats: The study's TCR sequencing and HLA analysis drew on a certain number of individuals. That number was acknowledged as relatively small.

In germline, CDR1 is LNHDA, CDR2 SQIVND (reference sequence). With 7 bases clipped from V and 7 bases from J, the junction kept 7 bases outside the gene matches. CDR3 length: 13 residues. CD8+ and CD4+ T cells from blood underwent TCR beta sequencing. Negative isolation yielded the CD8+ and CD4+ T cells, while FACS enriched the TEMRA cells. J is TRBJ2-1 and V is TRBV19; TRBD2 agrees at 7 bases. Sequences were obtained from CD8+ T cells from PBMCs. The receptor's source is a human donor with multiple sclerosis. CDR3 nucleotides: TGTGCCAGTAAAGAGCGGGAACGGAATGAGCAGTTCTTC. Translating it yields CASKERERNEQFF.